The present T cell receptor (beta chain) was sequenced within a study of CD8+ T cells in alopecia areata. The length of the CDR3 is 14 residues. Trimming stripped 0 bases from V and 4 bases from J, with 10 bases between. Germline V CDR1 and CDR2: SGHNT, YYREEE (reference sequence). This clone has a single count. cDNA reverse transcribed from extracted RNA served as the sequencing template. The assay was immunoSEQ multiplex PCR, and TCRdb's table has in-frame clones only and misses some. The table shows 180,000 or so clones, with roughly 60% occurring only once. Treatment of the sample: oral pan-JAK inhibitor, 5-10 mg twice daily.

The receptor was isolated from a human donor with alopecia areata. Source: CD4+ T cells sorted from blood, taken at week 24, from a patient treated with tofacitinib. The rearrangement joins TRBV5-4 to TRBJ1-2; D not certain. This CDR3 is CASSLGPAPYGYTF. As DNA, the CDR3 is TGTGCCAGCAGCTTGGGGCCCGCACCCTATGGCTACACCTTC.